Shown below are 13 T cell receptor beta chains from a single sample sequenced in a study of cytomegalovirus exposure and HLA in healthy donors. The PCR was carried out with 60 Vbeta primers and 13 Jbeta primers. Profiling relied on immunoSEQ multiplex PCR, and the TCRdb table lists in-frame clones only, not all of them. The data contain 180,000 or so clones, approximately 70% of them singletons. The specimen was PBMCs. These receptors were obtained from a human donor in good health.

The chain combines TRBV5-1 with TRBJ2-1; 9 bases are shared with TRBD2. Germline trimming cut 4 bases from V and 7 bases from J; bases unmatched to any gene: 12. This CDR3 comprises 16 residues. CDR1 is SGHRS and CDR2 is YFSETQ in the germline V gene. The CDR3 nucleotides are TGCGCCAGCAGCCAAGAAGCGGGGGGTTTAGGGAATGAGCAGTTCTTC. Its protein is CASSQEAGGLGNEQFF. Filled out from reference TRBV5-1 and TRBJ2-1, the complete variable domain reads KAGVTQTPRYLIKTRGQQVTLSCSPISGHRSVSWYQQTPGQGLQFLFEYFSETQRNKGNFPGRFSGRQFSNSRSEMNVSTLELGDSALYLCASSQEAGGLGNEQFFGPGTRLTVL.

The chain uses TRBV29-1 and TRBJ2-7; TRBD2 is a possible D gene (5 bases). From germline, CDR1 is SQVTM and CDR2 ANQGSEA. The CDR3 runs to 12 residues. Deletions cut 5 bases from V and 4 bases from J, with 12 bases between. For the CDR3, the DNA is TGCAGCGTTATTAGCGCGACATACGAGCAGTACTTC. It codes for CSVISATYEQYF.

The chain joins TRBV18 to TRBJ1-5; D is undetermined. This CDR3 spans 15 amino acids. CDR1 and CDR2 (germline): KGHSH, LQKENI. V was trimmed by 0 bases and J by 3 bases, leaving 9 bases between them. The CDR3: CASSPPPRSNQPQHF. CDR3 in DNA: TGTGCCAGCTCACCACCCCCCAGGTCCAATCAGCCCCAGCATTTT.

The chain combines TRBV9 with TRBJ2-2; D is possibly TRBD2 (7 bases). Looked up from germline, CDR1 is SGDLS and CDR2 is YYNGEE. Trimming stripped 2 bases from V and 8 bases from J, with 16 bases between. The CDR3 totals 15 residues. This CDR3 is CASSVRGGAGGELFF. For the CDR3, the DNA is TGTGCCAGCAGCGTTAGGGGGGGGGCTGGAGGGGAGCTGTTTTTT.

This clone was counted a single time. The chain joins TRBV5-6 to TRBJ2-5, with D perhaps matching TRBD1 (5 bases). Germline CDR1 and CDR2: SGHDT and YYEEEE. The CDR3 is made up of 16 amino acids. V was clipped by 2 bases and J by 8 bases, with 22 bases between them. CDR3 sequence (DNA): TGTGCCAGCAGCTTAGACAGCTCAGCGTTTGCACCCACCCAGTACTTC. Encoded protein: CASSLDSSAFAPTQYF.

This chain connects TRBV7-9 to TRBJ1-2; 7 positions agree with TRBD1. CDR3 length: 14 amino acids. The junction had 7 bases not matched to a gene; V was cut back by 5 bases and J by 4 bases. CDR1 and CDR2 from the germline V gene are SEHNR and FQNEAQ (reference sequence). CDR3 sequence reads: CASSADRFIYGYTF. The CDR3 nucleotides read TGTGCCAGCAGCGCGGACAGGTTTATCTATGGCTACACCTTC.

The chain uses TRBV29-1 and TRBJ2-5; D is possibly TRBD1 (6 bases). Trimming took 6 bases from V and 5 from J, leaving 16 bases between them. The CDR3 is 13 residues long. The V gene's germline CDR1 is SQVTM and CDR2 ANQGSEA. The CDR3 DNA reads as TGCAGCGTCGCCCGGACAGCGAGGGAGACCCAGTACTTC. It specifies CSVARTARETQYF. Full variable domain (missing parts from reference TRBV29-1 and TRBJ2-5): SAVISQKPSRDICQRGTSLTIQCQVDSQVTMMFWYRQQPGQSLTLIATANQGSEATYESGFVIDKFPISRPNLTFSTLTVSNMSPEDSSIYLCSVARTARETQYFGPGTRLLVL.

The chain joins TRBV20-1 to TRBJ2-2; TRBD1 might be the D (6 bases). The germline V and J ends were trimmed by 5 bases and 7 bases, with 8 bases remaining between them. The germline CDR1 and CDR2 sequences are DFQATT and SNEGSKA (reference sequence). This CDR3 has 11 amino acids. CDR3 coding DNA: TGCAGTGCTCACAGGGACGGGGAGCTGTTTTTT. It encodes CSAHRDGELFF.

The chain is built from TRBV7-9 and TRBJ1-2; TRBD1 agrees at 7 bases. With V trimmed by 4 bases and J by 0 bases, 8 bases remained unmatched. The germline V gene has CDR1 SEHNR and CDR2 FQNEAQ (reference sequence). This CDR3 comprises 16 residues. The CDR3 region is CASSSRDRITNYGYTF. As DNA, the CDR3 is TGTGCCAGCAGCTCCCGGGACAGAATAACTAACTATGGCTACACCTTC.

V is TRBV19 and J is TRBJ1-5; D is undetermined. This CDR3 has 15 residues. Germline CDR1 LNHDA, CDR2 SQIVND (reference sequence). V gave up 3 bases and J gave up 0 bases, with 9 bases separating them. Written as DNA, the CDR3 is TGTGCCAGTAGTATTTCAGCGACTAGCAATCAGCCCCAGCATTTT. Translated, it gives CASSISATSNQPQHF.

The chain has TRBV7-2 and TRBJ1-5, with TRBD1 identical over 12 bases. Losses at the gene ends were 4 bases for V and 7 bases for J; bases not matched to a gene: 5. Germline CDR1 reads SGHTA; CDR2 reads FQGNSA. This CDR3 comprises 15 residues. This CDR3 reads CASSWGQGAFQPQHF. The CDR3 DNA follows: TGTGCCAGCAGCTGGGGACAGGGGGCTTTCCAGCCCCAGCATTTT.

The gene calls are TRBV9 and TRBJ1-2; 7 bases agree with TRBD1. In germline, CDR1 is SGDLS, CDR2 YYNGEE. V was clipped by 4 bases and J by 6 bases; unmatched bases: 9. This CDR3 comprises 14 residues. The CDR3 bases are TGTGCCAGCAGCCTACGACAGGGTGGTAATGGCTACACCTTC. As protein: CASSLRQGGNGYTF.

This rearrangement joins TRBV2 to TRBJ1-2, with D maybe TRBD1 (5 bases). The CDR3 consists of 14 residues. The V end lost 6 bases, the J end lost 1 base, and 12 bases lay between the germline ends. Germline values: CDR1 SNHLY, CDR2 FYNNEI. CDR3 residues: CASRRQLLNYGYTF. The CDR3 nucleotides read TGTGCCAGCAGGCGACAGCTACTTAACTATGGCTACACCTTC.